This passage covers 19 T cell receptor beta chains from one sample sequenced in a study of T cells in Graves' hyperthyroidism and ophthalmopathy. Amplified TCR beta CDR3 regions came from RNA transcripts. First-round RT-PCR of the TCR CDR3 relied on the HTBI primer set. TCRdb re-derived calls from the multiplex PCR reads in MiXCR, one entry per CDR3 protein. The sample consists of about 550,000 distinct CDR3 sequences, around 20% of them appearing once. The sequenced sample consisted of blood. All receptors derive from a man between 18 and 29 years old with Graves' hyperthyroidism.

This clonotype was recorded at least ten times. The chain couples TRBV6-1 to TRBJ2-7, with D uncertain. Per germline, CDR1 MNHNS and CDR2 SASEGT. The CDR3 extends over 15 amino acids. V was clipped by 11 bases and J by 5 bases, with 25 bases between them. The CDR3 DNA follows: TGTGCCGGAAGCAGTAGGTTAGGAAAGTCGGACGAGCAGTACTTC. Protein: CAGSSRLGKSDEQYF.

The chain employs TRBV12-3 or TRBV12-4 and TRBJ2-7; 8 nucleotides align to TRBD1. V shed 3 bases, J shed 3 bases, and the junction held 7 bases outside the gene matches. CDR3 size: 15 residues. CDR3 sequence (DNA): TGTGCCAGCAGTTTCACAGAGGACAGGGACTACGAGCAGTACTTC. This gives the protein CASSFTEDRDYEQYF.

This clonotype was seen at least ten times. This chain uses TRBV2 with TRBJ2-7, with D unresolved. There are 15 residues in the CDR3. Germline V lookup: CDR1 SNHLY, CDR2 FYNNEI. V was pared by 1 base and J by 0 bases, with 10 bases between. CDR3 sequence: CASSEGVLGSYEQYF. CDR3 sequence (DNA): TGTGCCAGCAGTGAAGGGGTACTCGGCTCCTACGAGCAGTACTTC.

At least ten counts were recorded for this clonotype. The CDR3 region is CASSQDSSQQTQYF. CDR3 nucleotides: TGCGCCAGCAGCCAAGATTCCAGCCAGCAGACCCAGTACTTC. The chain links TRBV4-1 to TRBJ2-5; D gene ambiguous. CDR1 is MGHRA, CDR2 YSYEKL, per germline. V was shortened by 0 bases and J by 6 bases, with 11 bases between the two germline ends. CDR3 length equals 14 residues.

This clonotype was detected many times. This chain links TRBV6-1 with TRBJ2-3; 7 bases map to TRBD2. Trimming removed 6 bases from V and 1 base from J; junction bases left unmatched: 4. CDR1 MNHNS and CDR2 SASEGT come from the germline V gene. The length of the CDR3 is 14 residues. CDR3 DNA: TGTGCCAGCAGCGGGGGGTCGGGCACAGATACGCAGTATTTT. It specifies CASSGGSGTDTQYF.

This rearrangement joins TRBV12-3 or TRBV12-4 to TRBJ1-2; 11 positions agree with TRBD1. Trimming at V came to 4 bases and at J to 6 bases, leaving 13 bases not matched to a gene. The CDR3 loop spans 17 amino acids. CDR3 bases: TGTGCCAGCAGTTCGTCCTCCGCGGGACAGGGGGGCAATGGCTACACCTTC. The encoded protein is CASSSSSAGQGGNGYTF.

In this sample, this clonotype turned up many times. The gene calls are TRBV30 and TRBJ1-2, with D possibly being TRBD1 (6 bases). This CDR3 contains 12 residues. Trimming removed 4 bases from V and 9 bases from J, with 15 bases in between. CDR1 is GTSNPN and CDR2 is SVGIG in the germline V gene (reference sequence). For the CDR3, the DNA is TGTGCCTGGACCCCCGGGGGCCAGAGCTACACCTTC. Its translation: CAWTPGGQSYTF.

Comment on this clonotype: A much bigger clone sits one base away, suggesting this may be a read error. This chain links TRBV30 with TRBJ1-5, with 7 bases lining up with TRBD1. Germline loops: CDR1 GTSNPN, CDR2 SVGIG (reference sequence). The CDR3 is 13 amino acids. J was trimmed by 1 base and V by 3 bases; bases with no gene match: 0. CDR3 sequence reads: CAWRGQSNQPQHF. For the CDR3, the DNA is TGTGCCTGGAGGGGACAGAGCAATCAGCCCCAGCATTTT.

The CDR3 protein is CASSLGLSSGVTYEQYF. CDR3 nucleotides: TGTGCCAGCAGCTTAGGTTTATCCAGCGGGGTTACCTACGAGCAGTACTTC. The genes are TRBV7-8 and TRBJ2-7, with TRBD2 matching over 7 bases. The CDR3 totals 17 residues. Germline V lookup: CDR1 SGHVS, CDR2 FQNEAQ. V was clipped by 1 base and J by 2 bases; unmatched bases: 11.

J is TRBJ1-1 and V is TRBV4-1; 9 nucleotides match TRBD1. Germline CDR1 MGHRA, CDR2 YSYEKL. This CDR3 is built from 16 residues. J lost 5 bases, V lost 1 base, and 8 bases had no gene match. CDR3 coding DNA: TGCGCCAGCAGCCAAGGGACAGGGGCGGTGGTTACTGAAGCTTTCTTT. It codes for CASSQGTGAVVTEAFF.

The chain joins TRBV12-3 or TRBV12-4 to TRBJ1-2; 12 bases fit TRBD1. This CDR3 spans 15 amino acids. J lost 7 bases, V lost 8 bases, and 11 bases had no gene match. The CDR3 nucleotides read TGTGCCAGCTGTGTAGGGGACAGGGGGCGAGGTGGCTACACCTTC. This codes for CASCVGDRGRGGYTF.

This clonotype has a handful of counts. The V and J genes are TRBV12-3 or TRBV12-4 and TRBJ2-7; tentative D call: TRBD2 (6 bases). Trimming shortened V by 4 bases and J by 7 bases, and 11 bases separated the two germline ends. This CDR3 contains 12 residues. The chain's CDR3 is CASSYYSGEQYF. The CDR3 region has the DNA TGTGCCAGCAGTTATTACAGCGGGGAGCAGTACTTC.

The chain combines TRBV6-5 with TRBJ2-5, with 7 bases aligning to TRBD1. The CDR3 is made up of 14 amino acids. Germline lookup yields CDR1 MNHEY and CDR2 SVGAGI. Trimming at V came to 5 bases and at J to 0 bases, leaving 3 bases not matched to a gene. The CDR3 region is CASSTGTDQETQYF. CDR3 sequence (DNA): TGTGCCAGCAGTACTGGGACAGACCAAGAGACCCAGTACTTC.

This clonotype was seen many times. The J gene is TRBJ2-5, the V gene TRBV12-3 or TRBV12-4, with D possibly being TRBD1 (6 bases). V lost 1 base, J lost 4 bases, and 13 bases lay in between. The CDR3 is 15 amino acids. CDR3 loop: CASSLVGASAETQYF. In DNA form, the CDR3 reads TGTGCCAGCAGTTTAGTGGGGGCGTCGGCAGAGACCCAGTACTTC.

Many counts were recorded for this clonotype. The V call is TRBV12-3 or TRBV12-4, the J call TRBJ1-1; the D gene is possibly TRBD1 (5 bases). This CDR3 is 13 amino acids long. V lost 1 base and J 5 bases, leaving 8 bases between the germline ends. CDR3 residues: CASSLETVTEAFF. The CDR3 region has the DNA TGTGCCAGCAGTTTAGAGACAGTAACTGAAGCTTTCTTT.

The chain employs TRBV28 and TRBJ1-5, with 11 bases matching TRBD1. Germline-derived CDR1 and CDR2 are MDHEN and SYDVKM. The J segment lost 4 bases and the V segment lost 4 bases, leaving 6 bases of the junction unmatched. This CDR3 is built from 16 residues. CDR3 protein: CASSSAGTGGNQPQHF. CDR3 bases: TGTGCCAGCAGTTCCGCCGGGACAGGGGGGAATCAGCCCCAGCATTTT.

This clonotype was recorded a few times. The J gene is TRBJ2-2, the V gene TRBV11-2, with D perhaps assigned TRBD1 or TRBD2 (6 bases each). Trimming cost V 2 bases and J 4 bases, with 14 bases left between them. Germline loops: CDR1 SGHAT, CDR2 FQNNGV. This CDR3 is 16 amino acids long. Written as DNA, the CDR3 is TGTGCCAGCAGCTTACCCCGGGGGCGCAGCACCGGGGAGCTGTTTTTT. Its translation: CASSLPRGRSTGELFF.

This clonotype was seen more than once but under ten times. A much larger clonotype is one base distant, so this may be a read error. The rearrangement joins TRBV2 to TRBJ2-5; TRBD2 aligns across 11 bases. The CDR3 is 17 amino acids. Germline CDR1 is SNHLY and CDR2 is FYNNEI. V shed 5 bases and J 3 bases; nucleotides not matched to a gene: 11. The CDR3 DNA sequence: TGTGCCAGCAGTCCACTAGCGGGGGAGTCCATCGAAGAGACCCAGTACTTC. Translated, it gives CASSPLAGESIEETQYF.

This clonotype has at least ten counts. V is TRBV7-9 and J is TRBJ1-1; no clear D gene. Looked up from germline, CDR1 is SEHNR and CDR2 is FQNEAQ (reference sequence). CDR3 length equals 14 residues. V was pared by 5 bases and J by 0 bases, with 10 bases between. The CDR3 is CASSDNAMNTEAFF. DNA for the CDR3: TGTGCCAGCAGCGACAACGCAATGAACACTGAAGCTTTCTTT.